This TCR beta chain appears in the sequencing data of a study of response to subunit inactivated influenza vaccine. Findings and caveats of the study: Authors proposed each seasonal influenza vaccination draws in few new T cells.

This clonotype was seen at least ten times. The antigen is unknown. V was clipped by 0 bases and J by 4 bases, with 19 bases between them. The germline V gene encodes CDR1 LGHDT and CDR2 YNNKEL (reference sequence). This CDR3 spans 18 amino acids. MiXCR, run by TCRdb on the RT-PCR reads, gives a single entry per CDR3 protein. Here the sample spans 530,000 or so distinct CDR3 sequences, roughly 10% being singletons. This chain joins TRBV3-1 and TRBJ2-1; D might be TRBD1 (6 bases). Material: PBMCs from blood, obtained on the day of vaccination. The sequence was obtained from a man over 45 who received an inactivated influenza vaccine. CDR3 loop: CASSQDHAYRVLYNEQFF. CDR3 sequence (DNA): TGTGCCAGCAGCCAAGATCACGCCTACAGGGTATTATACAATGAGCAGTTCTTC.